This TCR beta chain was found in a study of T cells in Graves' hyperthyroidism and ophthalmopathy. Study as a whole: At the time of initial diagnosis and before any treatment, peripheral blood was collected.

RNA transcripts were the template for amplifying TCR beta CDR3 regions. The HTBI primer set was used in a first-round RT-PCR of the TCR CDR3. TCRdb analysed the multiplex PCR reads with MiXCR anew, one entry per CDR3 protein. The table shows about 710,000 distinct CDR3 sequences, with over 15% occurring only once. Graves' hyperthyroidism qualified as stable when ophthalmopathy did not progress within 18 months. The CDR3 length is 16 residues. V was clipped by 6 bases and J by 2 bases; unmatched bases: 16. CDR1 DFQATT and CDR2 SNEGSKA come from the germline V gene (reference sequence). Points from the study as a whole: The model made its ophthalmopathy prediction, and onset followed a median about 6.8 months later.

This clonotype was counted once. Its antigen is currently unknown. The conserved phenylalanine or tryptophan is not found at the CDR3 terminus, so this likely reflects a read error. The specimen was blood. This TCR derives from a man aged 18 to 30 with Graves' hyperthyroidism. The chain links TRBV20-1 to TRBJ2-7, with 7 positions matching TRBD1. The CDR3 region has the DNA TGCAGTGCCCGGAGCGCTACAGGGGTCGGGGCCTACGAGCAGTACCTC. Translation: CSARSATGVGAYEQYL.